Presented here are 5 T cell receptor beta chains from one specimen sequenced in a study of T cells after yellow fever vaccination. MiXCR was run by TCRdb on the 5' RACE reads, yielding one entry per CDR3 protein. The data hold under 300,000 distinct CDR3 sequences, with 13% observed a single time. The specimen was CD4+ T cells sorted from PBMCs, collected 45 days after the yellow fever booster vaccination. These receptors originate from a man aged 25-45 years who received the YFV17D yellow fever vaccine.

This chain connects TRBV20-1 to TRBJ1-2; D gene uncertain. Germline V gives CDR1 DFQATT, CDR2 SNEGSKA (reference sequence). Trimming cost V 6 bases and J 8 bases, with 22 bases left between them. The CDR3 covers 14 residues. Written as DNA, the CDR3 is TGCAGTGCCAGACGTCCGGCGACCTCGGGAGGCTACACCTTC. Amino acid sequence: CSARRPATSGGYTF.

The genes are TRBV20-1 and TRBJ2-1; no definite D call. Germline CDR1 is DFQATT and CDR2 is SNEGSKA (reference sequence). The CDR3 contains 13 residues. Between the trimmed V and J ends, which lost 3 bases and 5 bases, there was a span of 11 bases. The CDR3 bases are TGCAGTGCTAGGGTGTTGGACGACAATGAGCAGTTCTTC. It yields the protein CSARVLDDNEQFF.

This clonotype came up a few times. The chain combines TRBV27 with TRBJ2-7, with D hard to call. The CDR3 is 15 residues long. CDR1 is MNHEY, CDR2 SMNVEV, per germline (reference sequence). The V end was cut by 6 bases, the J end by 2 bases, with 17 bases between. Written as DNA, the CDR3 is TGTGCCAGCAGCGAACGGGTCAGTCGAGCCTACGAGCAGTACTTC. It yields the protein CASSERVSRAYEQYF.

At least ten counts were recorded for this clonotype. The rearrangement uses TRBV7-8 and TRBJ2-1; D not certain. This CDR3 contains 14 residues. The germline gives CDR1 SGHVS, CDR2 FQNEAQ. V lost 3 bases to trimming and J lost 1 base, with 7 bases between them. The CDR3 region is CASSFERSYNEQFF. CDR3 DNA: TGTGCCAGCAGCTTTGAACGGTCCTACAATGAGCAGTTCTTC.

This sequence joins TRBV25-1 and TRBJ1-2, with D maybe TRBD1 (6 bases). The germline V gene encodes CDR1 MGHDK and CDR2 SYGVNS. Between the trimmed V and J ends, which lost 6 bases and 5 bases, there was a span of 16 bases. This CDR3 comprises 14 residues. The CDR3 DNA sequence: TGTGCCAGCAGCTCACAGGGAATCCGGTATGGCTACACCTTC. This encodes CASSSQGIRYGYTF.